Listed below are T cell receptor beta chains from one sample, sequenced in a study of T cell responses to AZD1222 COVID-19 vaccine. Here immunoSEQ multiplex PCR was the method, and the copy in TCRdb shows in-frame clones only, minus some. The table includes 85,000 to 120,000 clones, 85% to 90% detected once. The sequences come from peripheral blood, collected on day 0 of AZD1222 vaccination. Receptors were obtained from an adult in good health. The CDR3 runs from the conserved cysteine through the conserved F or W. Each record gives: J gene, D gene, clone size, V gene, CDR3 protein, CDR3 DNA. A D gene is named only where the DNA matches it firmly. The size of a clone is reported for some rows only, either as once, few or many, or as a class for expanded clones.

TRBJ1-1 | NA | NA | TRBV28 | CASSFDPGSMNTEAFF | TGTGCCAGCAGTTTTGATCCGGGGTCCATGAACACTGAAGCTTTCTTT
TRBJ1-2 | NA | NA | TRBV28 | CASSLRTANYGYTF | TGTGCCAGCAGTTTAAGGACAGCTAACTATGGCTACACCTTC
TRBJ2-7 | NA | few | TRBV27 | CASSRERTEMDEQYF | TGTGCCAGCAGTCGGGAGCGGACTGAAATGGACGAGCAGTACTTC
TRBJ2-7 | TRBD1 | NA | TRBV11-2 | CASSGGQGSYEQYF | TGTGCCAGCAGTGGGGGACAGGGTTCCTACGAGCAGTACTTC
TRBJ1-4 | NA | NA | TRBV27 | CASSLYPRATNEKLFF | TGTGCCAGCAGTTTATACCCCCGAGCAACTAATGAAAAACTGTTTTTT
TRBJ1-2 | TRBD1 | NA | TRBV27 | CASSLQGALDGYTF | TGTGCCAGCAGTTTACAGGGGGCGTTAGATGGCTACACCTTC
TRBJ1-1 | NA | NA | TRBV7-9 | CASSEVMNTEAFF | TGTGCCAGCAGCGAAGTCATGAACACTGAAGCTTTCTTT
TRBJ2-7 | NA | NA | TRBV10-3 | CAISESTQPGVGEQYF | TGTGCCATCAGTGAGTCGACTCAGCCAGGGGTGGGGGAGCAGTACTTC
TRBJ2-7 | NA | NA | TRBV20-1 | CSANRAYEQYF | TGCAGTGCTAACCGGGCCTACGAGCAGTACTTC
TRBJ2-5 | NA | NA | TRBV7-2 | CASSADLGRETQYF | TGTGCCAGCAGCGCGGACTTGGGGCGAGAGACCCAGTACTTC
TRBJ1-1 | NA | NA | TRBV10-3 | CAISESGDSNTEAFF | TGTGCCATCAGTGAGAGTGGGGACTCAAACACTGAAGCTTTCTTT
TRBJ2-1 | TRBD2 | NA | TRBV5-1 | CASSLEGGRVENEQFF | TGCGCCAGCAGCTTGGAGGGCGGGAGGGTAGAAAATGAGCAGTTCTTC
TRBJ2-2 | NA | NA | TRBV6-2/TRBV6-3 | CASSWGLAGELFF | TGTGCCAGCAGTTGGGGGCTGGCAGGGGAGCTGTTTTTT
TRBJ1-5 | TRBD1 | NA | TRBV5-8 | CASSPITGTGVGRSQPQHF | TGTGCCAGCAGCCCAATAACCGGGACAGGGGTTGGCCGAAGTCAGCCCCAGCATTTT
TRBJ1-2 | TRBD1 | NA | TRBV2 | CASSTTGRDGYTF | TGTGCCAGCAGCACGACAGGGCGGGATGGCTACACCTTC
TRBJ2-2 | NA | NA | TRBV30 | CAWSLEANTGELFF | TGTGCCTGGAGTCTCGAGGCGAACACCGGGGAGCTGTTTTTT
TRBJ2-7 | NA | NA | TRBV18 | CASSPKSGELYEQYF | TGTGCCAGCTCACCAAAGAGCGGAGAGCTTTACGAGCAGTACTTC
TRBJ2-1 | TRBD2 | once | TRBV6-1 | CASSEIAGAYNEQFF | TGTGCCAGCAGTGAGATAGCGGGGGCCTACAATGAGCAGTTCTTC
TRBJ1-1 | NA | NA | TRBV5-4 | CASSLSMDTINTEAFF | TGTGCCAGCAGCTTGAGCATGGACACGATAAACACTGAAGCTTTCTTT
TRBJ1-2 | TRBD1 | NA | TRBV27 | CASSLTGQGSRGFGYTF | TGTGCCAGCAGTTTAACGGGACAGGGGAGCCGGGGGTTCGGCTACACCTTC
TRBJ1-5 | TRBD1 | NA | TRBV18 | CASSLQGENNQPQHF | TGTGCCAGCTCACTCCAGGGGGAGAACAATCAGCCCCAGCATTTT
TRBJ2-7 | NA | NA | TRBV28 | CASSPHYEQYF | TGTGCCAGCAGTCCGCACTACGAGCAGTACTTC
TRBJ1-3 | NA | NA | TRBV5-4 | CASSFYPAAGNTIYF | TGTGCCAGCAGCTTCTATCCCGCGGCTGGAAACACCATATATTTT
TRBJ2-3 | TRBD1 | NA | TRBV18 | CASSRAAGGGTDTQYF | TGTGCCAGCTCACGCGCGGCAGGGGGCGGCACAGATACGCAGTATTTT
TRBJ1-1 | NA | NA | TRBV5-4 | CASSFHGAGTEAFF | TGTGCCAGCAGCTTCCACGGGGCTGGAACTGAAGCTTTCTTT
TRBJ1-3 | NA | NA | TRBV3-1/TRBV3-2 | CASSQGQANGNTIYF | TGTGCCAGCAGCCAAGGACAGGCGAACGGAAACACCATATATTTT
TRBJ2-7 | NA | NA | TRBV25-1 | CASSAQLTYEQYF | TGTGCCAGCAGTGCACAGCTTACCTACGAGCAGTACTTC
TRBJ1-2 | NA | NA | TRBV27 | CASSRGVANYGYTF | TGTGCCAGCAGTCGGGGGGTAGCTAACTATGGCTACACCTTC
TRBJ1-2 | NA | NA | TRBV27 | CASGGRNYGYTF | TGTGCCAGCGGCGGTAGAAACTATGGCTACACCTTC
TRBJ2-3 | NA | NA | TRBV18 | CASSPPGTDTQYF | TGTGCCAGCTCACCACCAGGCACAGATACGCAGTATTTT
TRBJ1-6 | NA | NA | TRBV12-3/TRBV12-4 | CASSSSNSPLHF | TGTGCCAGCAGCTCCTCTAATTCACCCCTCCACTTT
TRBJ2-1 | NA | NA | TRBV11-2 | CASSLILAPTNEQFF | TGTGCCAGCAGCTTAATCCTAGCGCCGACCAATGAGCAGTTCTTC
TRBJ2-1 | NA | NA | TRBV5-1 | CASSWHSGISYNEQFF | TGCGCCAGCAGCTGGCACTCAGGGATTTCCTACAATGAGCAGTTCTTC
TRBJ1-5 | TRBD1 | NA | TRBV18 | CASSPGTGDQPQHF | TGTGCCAGCTCACCCGGGACAGGGGATCAGCCCCAGCATTTT
TRBJ1-5 | NA | NA | TRBV21-1 | CARRSGRDQPQHF | TGTGCCAGAAGGTCGGGGAGGGATCAGCCCCAGCATTTT
TRBJ2-1 | TRBD2 | NA | TRBV6-2/TRBV6-3 | CASSYILAGGLSYNEQFF | TGTGCCAGCAGTTACATACTAGCGGGAGGACTCTCCTACAATGAGCAGTTCTTC
TRBJ2-1 | TRBD2 | NA | TRBV11-3 | CASSQTSDSYNEQFF | TGTGCCAGCAGCCAGACTAGCGACTCCTACAATGAGCAGTTCTTC
TRBJ2-1 | TRBD2 | NA | TRBV3-1/TRBV3-2 | CASSPTSGNYNEQFF | TGTGCCAGCAGTCCGACTAGCGGGAACTACAATGAGCAGTTCTTC